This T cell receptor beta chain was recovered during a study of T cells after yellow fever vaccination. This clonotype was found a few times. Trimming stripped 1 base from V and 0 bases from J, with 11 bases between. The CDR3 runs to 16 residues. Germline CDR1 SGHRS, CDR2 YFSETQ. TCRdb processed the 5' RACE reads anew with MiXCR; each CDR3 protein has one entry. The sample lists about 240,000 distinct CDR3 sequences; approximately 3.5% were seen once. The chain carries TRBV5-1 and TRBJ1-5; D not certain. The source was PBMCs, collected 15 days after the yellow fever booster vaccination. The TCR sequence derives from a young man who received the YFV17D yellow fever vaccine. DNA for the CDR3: TGCGCCAGCAGCTTGTATTCAGGCTATAGCAATCAGCCCCAGCATTTT. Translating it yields CASSLYSGYSNQPQHF.